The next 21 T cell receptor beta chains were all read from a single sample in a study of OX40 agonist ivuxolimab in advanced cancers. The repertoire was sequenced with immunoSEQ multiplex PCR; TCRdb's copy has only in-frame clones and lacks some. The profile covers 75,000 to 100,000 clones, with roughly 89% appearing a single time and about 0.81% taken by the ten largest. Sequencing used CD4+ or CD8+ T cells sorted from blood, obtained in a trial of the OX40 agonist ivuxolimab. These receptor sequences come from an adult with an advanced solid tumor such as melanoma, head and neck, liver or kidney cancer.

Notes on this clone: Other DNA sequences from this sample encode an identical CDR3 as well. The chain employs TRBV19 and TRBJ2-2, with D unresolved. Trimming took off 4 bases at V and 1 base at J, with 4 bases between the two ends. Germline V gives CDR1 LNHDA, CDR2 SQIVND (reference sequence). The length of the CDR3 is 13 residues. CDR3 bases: TGTGCCAGTAGTACGCGGAACACCGGGGAGCTGTTTTTT. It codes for CASSTRNTGELFF.

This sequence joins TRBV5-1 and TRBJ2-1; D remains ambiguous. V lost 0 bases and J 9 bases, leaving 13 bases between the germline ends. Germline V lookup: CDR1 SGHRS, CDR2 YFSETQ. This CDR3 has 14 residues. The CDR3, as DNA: TGCGCCAGCAGCTTGGCCAAGAGTCTTAGTGAGCAGTTCTTC. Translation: CASSLAKSLSEQFF.

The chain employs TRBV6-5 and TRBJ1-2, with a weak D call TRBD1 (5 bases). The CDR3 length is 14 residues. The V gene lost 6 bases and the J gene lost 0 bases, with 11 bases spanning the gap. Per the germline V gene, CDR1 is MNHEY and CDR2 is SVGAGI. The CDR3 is CASSRGRANYGYTF. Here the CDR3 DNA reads TGTGCCAGCAGCCGGGGCAGAGCTAACTATGGCTACACCTTC.

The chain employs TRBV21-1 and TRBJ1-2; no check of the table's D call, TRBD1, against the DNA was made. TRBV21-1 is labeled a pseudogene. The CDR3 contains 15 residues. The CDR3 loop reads CASSKADRGTYGYTF. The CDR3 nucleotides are TGTGCCAGCAGCAAAGCGGACAGGGGAACCTATGGCTACACCTTC.

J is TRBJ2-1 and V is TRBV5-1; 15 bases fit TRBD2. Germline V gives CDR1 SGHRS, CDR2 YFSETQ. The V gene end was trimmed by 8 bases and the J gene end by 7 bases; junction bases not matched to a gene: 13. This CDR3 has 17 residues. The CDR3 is CASSRGTGTSGRNEQFF. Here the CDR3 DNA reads TGCGCCAGTAGTAGGGGGACTGGGACTAGCGGGAGGAATGAGCAGTTCTTC.

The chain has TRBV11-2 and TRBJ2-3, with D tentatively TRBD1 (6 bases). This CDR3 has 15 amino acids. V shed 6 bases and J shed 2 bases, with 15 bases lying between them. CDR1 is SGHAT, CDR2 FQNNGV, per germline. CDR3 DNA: TGTGCCAGCAGATCATACAGGGACCACACAGATACGCAGTATTTT. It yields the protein CASRSYRDHTDTQYF. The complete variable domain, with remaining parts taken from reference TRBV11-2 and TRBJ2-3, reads EAGVAQSPRYKIIEKRQSVAFWCNPISGHATLYWYQQILGQGPKLLIQFQNNGVVDDSQLPKDRFSAERLKGVDSTLKIQPAKLEDSAVYLCASRSYRDHTDTQYFGPGTRLTVL.

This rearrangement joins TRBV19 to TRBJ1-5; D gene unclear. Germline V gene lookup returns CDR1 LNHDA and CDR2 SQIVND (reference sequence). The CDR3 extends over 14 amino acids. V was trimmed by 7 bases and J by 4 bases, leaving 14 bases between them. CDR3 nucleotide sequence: TGTGCCAGTAACCCGGGGTCCCTGAATCAGCCCCAGCATTTT. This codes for CASNPGSLNQPQHF.

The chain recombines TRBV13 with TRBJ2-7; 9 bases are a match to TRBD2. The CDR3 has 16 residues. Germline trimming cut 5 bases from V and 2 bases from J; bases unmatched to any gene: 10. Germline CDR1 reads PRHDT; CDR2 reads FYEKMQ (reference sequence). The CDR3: CASSTFRTSEPYEQYF. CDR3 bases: TGTGCCAGCAGCACGTTCAGGACTAGCGAACCCTACGAGCAGTACTTC.

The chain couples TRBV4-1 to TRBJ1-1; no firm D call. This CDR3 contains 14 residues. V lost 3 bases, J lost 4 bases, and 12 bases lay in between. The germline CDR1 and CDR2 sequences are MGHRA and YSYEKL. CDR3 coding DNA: TGCGCCAGCAGCCAGTCGTGGGGTGGCACTGAAGCTTTCTTT. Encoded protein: CASSQSWGGTEAFF.

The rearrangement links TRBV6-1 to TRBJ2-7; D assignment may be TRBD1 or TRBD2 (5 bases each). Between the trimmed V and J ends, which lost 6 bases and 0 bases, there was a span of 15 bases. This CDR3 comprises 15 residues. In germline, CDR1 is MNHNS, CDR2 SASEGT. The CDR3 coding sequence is TGTGCCAGCAGGCGCACCGGGACGGACTCCTACGAGCAGTACTTC. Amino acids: CASRRTGTDSYEQYF.

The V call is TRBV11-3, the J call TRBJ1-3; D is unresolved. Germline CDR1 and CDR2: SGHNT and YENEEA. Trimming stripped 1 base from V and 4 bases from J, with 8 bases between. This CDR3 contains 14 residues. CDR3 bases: TGTGCCAGCAGCTTAGGAGGAGCCGGAAACACCATATATTTT. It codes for CASSLGGAGNTIYF.

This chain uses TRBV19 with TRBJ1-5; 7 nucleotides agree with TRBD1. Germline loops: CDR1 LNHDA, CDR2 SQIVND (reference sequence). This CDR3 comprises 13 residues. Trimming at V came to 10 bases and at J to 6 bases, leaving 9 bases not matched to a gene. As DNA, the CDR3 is TGTGCCACCCGACAGGGTCCATCTCAGCCCCAGCATTTT. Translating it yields CATRQGPSQPQHF.

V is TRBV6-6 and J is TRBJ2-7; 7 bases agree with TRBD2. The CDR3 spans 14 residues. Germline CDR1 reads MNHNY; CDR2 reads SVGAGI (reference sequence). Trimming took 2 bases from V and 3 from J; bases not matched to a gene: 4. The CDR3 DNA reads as TGTGCCAGCAGTTACCCCGGGGGGAGCTACGAGCAGTACTTC. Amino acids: CASSYPGGSYEQYF.

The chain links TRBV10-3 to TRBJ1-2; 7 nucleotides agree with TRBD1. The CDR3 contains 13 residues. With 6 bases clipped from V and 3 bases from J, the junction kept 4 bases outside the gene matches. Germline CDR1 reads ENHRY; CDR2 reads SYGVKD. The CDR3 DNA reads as TGTGCCATCAGCTACGACAGGGACTATGGCTACACCTTC. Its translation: CAISYDRDYGYTF.

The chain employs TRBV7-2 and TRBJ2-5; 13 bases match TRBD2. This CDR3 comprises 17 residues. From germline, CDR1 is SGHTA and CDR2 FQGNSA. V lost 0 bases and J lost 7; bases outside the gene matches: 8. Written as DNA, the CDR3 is TGTGCCAGCAGCTTAGCGTGGACTAGCGGGGGTCAATGGACCCAGTACTTC. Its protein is CASSLAWTSGGQWTQYF. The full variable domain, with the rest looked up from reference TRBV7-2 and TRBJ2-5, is GAGVSQSPSNKVTEKGKDVELRCDPISGHTALYWYRQSLGQGLEFLIYFQGNSAPDKSGLPSDRFSAERTGGSVSTLTIQRTQQEDSAVYLCASSLAWTSGGQWTQYFGPGTRLLVL.

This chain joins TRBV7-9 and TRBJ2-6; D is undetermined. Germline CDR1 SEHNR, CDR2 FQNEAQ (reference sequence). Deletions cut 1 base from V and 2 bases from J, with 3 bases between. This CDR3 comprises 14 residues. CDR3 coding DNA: TGTGCCAGCAGCTTAGGGACTGGGGCCAACGTCCTGACTTTC. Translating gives CASSLGTGANVLTF.

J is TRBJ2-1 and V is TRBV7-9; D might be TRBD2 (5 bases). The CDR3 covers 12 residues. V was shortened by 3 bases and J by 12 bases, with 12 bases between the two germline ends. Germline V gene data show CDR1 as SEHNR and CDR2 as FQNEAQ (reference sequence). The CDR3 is CASSFEVGRQFF. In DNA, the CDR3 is TGTGCCAGCAGCTTCGAGGTGGGGAGGCAGTTCTTC.

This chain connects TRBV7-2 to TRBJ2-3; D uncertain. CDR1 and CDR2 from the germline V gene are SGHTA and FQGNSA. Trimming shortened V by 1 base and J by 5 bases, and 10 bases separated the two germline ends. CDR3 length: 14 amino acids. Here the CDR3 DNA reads TGTGCCAGCAGCTTAGACCGATGGGAAGATACGCAGTATTTT. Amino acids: CASSLDRWEDTQYF.

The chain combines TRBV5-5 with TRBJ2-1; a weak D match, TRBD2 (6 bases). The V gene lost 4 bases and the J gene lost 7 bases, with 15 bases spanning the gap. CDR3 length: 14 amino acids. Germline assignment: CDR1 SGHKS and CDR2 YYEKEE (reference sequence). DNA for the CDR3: TGTGCCAGCAGCCGGAGGGCCGTGGGGAATGAGCAGTTCTTC. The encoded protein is CASSRRAVGNEQFF.

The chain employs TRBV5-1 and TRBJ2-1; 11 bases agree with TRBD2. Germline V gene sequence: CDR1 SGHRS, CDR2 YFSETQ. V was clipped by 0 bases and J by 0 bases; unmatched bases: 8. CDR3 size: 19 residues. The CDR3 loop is CASSLVLLAGGPSYNEQFF. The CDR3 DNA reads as TGCGCCAGCAGCTTGGTGCTGCTAGCGGGAGGTCCCTCCTACAATGAGCAGTTCTTC.

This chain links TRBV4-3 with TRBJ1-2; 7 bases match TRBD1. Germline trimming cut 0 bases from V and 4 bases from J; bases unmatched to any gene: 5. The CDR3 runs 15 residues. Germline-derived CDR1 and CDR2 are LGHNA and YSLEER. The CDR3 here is CASSQEPQGGYGYTF. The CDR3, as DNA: TGCGCCAGCAGCCAAGAGCCCCAGGGGGGCTATGGCTACACCTTC.